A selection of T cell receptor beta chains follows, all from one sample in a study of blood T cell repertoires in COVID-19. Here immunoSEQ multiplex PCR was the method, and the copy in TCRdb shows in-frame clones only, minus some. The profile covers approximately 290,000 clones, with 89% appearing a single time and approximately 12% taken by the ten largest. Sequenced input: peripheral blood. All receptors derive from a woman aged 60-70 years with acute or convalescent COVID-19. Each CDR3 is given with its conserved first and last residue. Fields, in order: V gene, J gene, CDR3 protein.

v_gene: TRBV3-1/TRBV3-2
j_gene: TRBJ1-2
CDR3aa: CASSYGQRTSLGYTF

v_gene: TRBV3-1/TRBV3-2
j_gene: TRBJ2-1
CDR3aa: CASSHLLSRSSYNEQFF

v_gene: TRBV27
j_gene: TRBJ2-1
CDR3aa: CASTRGGVYNEQFF

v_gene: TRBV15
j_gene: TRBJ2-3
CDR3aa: CATSRGQTDTQYF

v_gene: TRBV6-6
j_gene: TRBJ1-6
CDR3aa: CASERGQDNSPLHF

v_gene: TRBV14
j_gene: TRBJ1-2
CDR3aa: CASSQLPGQGYSDGYTF

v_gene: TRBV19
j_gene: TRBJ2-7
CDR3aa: CASSISGVLKDEQYF

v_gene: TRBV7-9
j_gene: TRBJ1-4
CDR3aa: CASSPQGRNEKLFF

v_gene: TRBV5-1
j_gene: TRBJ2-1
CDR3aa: CASSPPSLQGQFF

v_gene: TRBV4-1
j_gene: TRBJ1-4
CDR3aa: CASSPLFGRSANEKLFF

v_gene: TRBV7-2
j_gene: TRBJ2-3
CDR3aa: CASSLVIGGRRGTDTQYF

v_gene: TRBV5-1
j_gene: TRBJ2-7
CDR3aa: CASTLGTGTYEQYF

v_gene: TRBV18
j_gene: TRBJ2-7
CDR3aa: CASSPEGMYEQYF

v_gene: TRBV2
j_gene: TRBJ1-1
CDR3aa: CASSYREMNTEAFF

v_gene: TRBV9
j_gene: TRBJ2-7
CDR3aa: CASSPGTAQATYEQYF

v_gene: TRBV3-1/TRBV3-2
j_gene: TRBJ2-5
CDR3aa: CASSQDLLAGEETQYF

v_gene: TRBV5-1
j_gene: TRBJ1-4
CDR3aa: CASSLSGATNEKLFF

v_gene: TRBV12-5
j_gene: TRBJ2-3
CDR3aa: CASGLAVDTQYF

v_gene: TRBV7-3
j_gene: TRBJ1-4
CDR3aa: CASSLTREVNEKLFF

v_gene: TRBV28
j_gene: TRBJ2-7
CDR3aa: CASSLAGVPYEQYF

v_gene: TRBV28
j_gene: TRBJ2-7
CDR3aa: CASSSPTAYEQYF

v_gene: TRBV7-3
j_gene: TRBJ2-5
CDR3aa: CASSLTGGQETQYF

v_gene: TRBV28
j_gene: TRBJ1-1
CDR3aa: CASSSSHRGMNTEAFF

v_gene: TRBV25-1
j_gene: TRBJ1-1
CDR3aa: CASSGTGQITEAFF